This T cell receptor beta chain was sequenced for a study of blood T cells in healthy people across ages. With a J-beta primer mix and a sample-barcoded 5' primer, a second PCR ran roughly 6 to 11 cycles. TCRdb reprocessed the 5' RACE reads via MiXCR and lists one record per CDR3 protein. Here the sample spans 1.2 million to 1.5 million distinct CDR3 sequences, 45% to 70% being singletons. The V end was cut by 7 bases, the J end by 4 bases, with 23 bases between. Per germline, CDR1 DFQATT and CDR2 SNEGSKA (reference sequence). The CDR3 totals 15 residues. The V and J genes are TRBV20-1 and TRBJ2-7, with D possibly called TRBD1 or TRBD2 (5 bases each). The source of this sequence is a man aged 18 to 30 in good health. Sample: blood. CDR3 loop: CSVTRIGDASYEQYF. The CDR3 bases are TGCAGTGTAACGCGTATCGGGGACGCTTCTTACGAGCAGTACTTC.